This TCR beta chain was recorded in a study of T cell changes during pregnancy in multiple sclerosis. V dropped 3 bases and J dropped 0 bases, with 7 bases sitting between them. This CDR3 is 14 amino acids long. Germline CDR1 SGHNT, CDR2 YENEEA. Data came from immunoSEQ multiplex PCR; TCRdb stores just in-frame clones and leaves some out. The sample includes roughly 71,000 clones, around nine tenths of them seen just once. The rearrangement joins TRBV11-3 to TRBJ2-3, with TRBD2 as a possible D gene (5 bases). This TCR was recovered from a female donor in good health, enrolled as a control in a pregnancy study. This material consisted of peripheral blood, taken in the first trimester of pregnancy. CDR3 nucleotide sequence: TGTGCCAGCAGCTTCGGGGAAAGCACAGATACGCAGTATTTT. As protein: CASSFGESTDTQYF.